The clone carrying this T cell receptor (beta chain) was seen ten or more times. What it recognizes is unknown. TCRdb recomputed calls from the 5' RACE reads with MiXCR, one row per CDR3 protein. The sample carries about 240,000 distinct CDR3 sequences, 7.5% to 9% recorded once. These data come from a study of CD8 T cells in ankylosing spondylitis. Findings and limits, study-wide: There was a TCR beta motif, made of several highly homologous variants, that appeared characteristic of ankylosing spondylitis blood. Reports of some motif variants in reactive arthritis synovial fluid and blood predate this one.

The clonotype originates from a male donor with ankylosing spondylitis or in good health (not recorded which). The sample taken for sequencing was blood, either unsorted or a sorted T cell fraction (not recorded which).

CDR3 protein: CASSHTTILAGGPGWNEQFF. In DNA form, the CDR3 reads TGTGCCAGCAGCCATACAACAATCTTAGCGGGAGGGCCGGGATGGAATGAGCAGTTCTTC. The gene calls are TRBV11-2 and TRBJ2-1; TRBD2 matches 11 bases. Germline V gene lookup returns CDR1 SGHAT and CDR2 FQNNGV. The CDR3 spans 20 residues. V was clipped by 5 bases and J by 7 bases; unmatched bases: 22.